The present entry profiles one TCR beta chain with its context. This clonotype was counted ten times or more. The antigen it recognizes is unknown. No quality values exist for individual bases; no much larger clone is one base distant. Libraries were constructed by 5' RACE. TCRdb names Illumina HiSeq 2500 as the instrument used. A second about 7 to 12 cycle PCR used a sample-barcoded 5' primer and a J-beta primer mix. Each TCR beta cDNA molecule received a unique molecular identifier from a template-switch 5' adaptor carrying 12 random nucleotides. Each sample yielded at least 3 million CDR3-containing paired-end reads. First-strand cDNA was synthesized from all RNA with the Mint cDNA synthesis kit, primed by a TRBC-specific oligonucleotide. Following uracil-DNA glycosylase treatment, all cDNA underwent a first 18-cycle PCR with the universal primers M1SS and BC2_uni_R. Under the source paper's analysis protocol: For normalization, 1 million high-quality reads, each with a distinct molecular identifier, were randomly selected from each sample. Instead of being binned into consensus sequences, reads with shared molecular identifiers were discarded. MiTCR, with a Q25 quality threshold and the strictest error-elimination algorithm, was used for CDR3 identification, clonotype clustering and error correction. Lower-bound total TCR beta diversity was estimated with a nonparametric unseen species model using Euler transformation. TCRdb ran its own pipeline on the public reads, namely fastp trimming at Q25 and MiXCR clone calling, and kept in-frame beta chains. Identical CDR3 protein sequences are pooled into one entry, listed with their most common genes and DNA. The authors' filters were not applied to this entry. A total of under 1,100,000 distinct CDR3 sequences appear in this sample, almost 25% of them only once. Together, the top ten hold less than 0.85% of the sample.

The data stem from a study of blood T cells in healthy people across ages (dated by TCRdb to between 2015 and 2016). For the study in its entirety: In model experiments, template switching captured about one uniquely barcoded TCR beta cDNA molecule for every two T cells. To track age-related changes in TCR beta repertoire diversity, the study relied on deep sequencing normalized with unique cDNA molecular identifiers. The donors were split into four age groups: young (average around 15 years), middle-aged (39), aged (over 55) and long-lived (about 74). For two donors (one aged 18 to 29 and one aged 80 or older), the study analyzed two additional independent replicas of 1 million unique cDNA reads from the same blood draw.

General findings and caveats noted by the study authors: Estimates of total diversity based on one million sequenced T cells were considered lower bounds and underestimates. Observed TCR beta diversity per million T cells fell roughly linearly with age, and a significant reduction was already apparent by age approximately 41. Donor CMV infection status was unknown, potentially confounding age-related changes in expanded clonotypes. The long-lived group showed more naive CD4+ T cells, fewer expanded clones and increased TCR diversity than the aged group, suggesting age selection. Since profiling was done on bulk unsorted PBMCs, naive and antigen-experienced compartments could not be conclusively compared. A strong correlation was found between observed TCR beta diversity and the percentage of naive T cells measured by flow cytometry.

V has 4 bases trimmed and J has 3 bases trimmed; junction bases matching no gene number 9. Per the germline V gene, SGDLS is the CDR1 and YYNGEE is the CDR2. Including the terminal cysteine and phenylalanine, the CDR3 comprises 17 residues. Only CDR3 DNA is held: 51 bases, read in frame from base 1. The roughly 39 donors, aged about 6 to 90 years, were systemically healthy Caucasian individuals from Russia. Each donor gave ten milliliters of peripheral blood, collected into EDTA-treated Vacutainer tubes. Ficoll-Paque density-gradient centrifugation was used to isolate PBMCs, with at least 7 million per sample. Total RNA, at least 6 micrograms per sample, was extracted from PBMCs with Trizol reagent. Naive CD45RAhigh/CD27high T cell percentages were measured by flow cytometry on a PBMC aliquot from every donor. This sample was shared with a second study, whose subject was T cells of mothers and their children. The second study reports: The donors were nine systemically healthy Caucasian individuals, made up of three mothers and their six children. cDNA synthesis consumed the entire amount of extracted RNA, loaded at around 1.4 ug RNA in each 15 ul reaction. In the second PCR, the M1S primer added sample barcodes and 2-4 random nucleotides. Over 8.5 million TCR beta CDR3 reads came from each mother, compared with about 3 million reads from each child. TCR recombination output is similarly shaped by thymic selection in related and unrelated pairs, with a minor effect exerted by inherited differences. Normalized repertoire overlap in related mother-child pairs was always slightly higher than in unrelated mother-child pairs, but the difference was never significant. No persistent microchimeric T cell clones were detected, at a sensitivity of about 100 clones per million clonotypes. To look for features that set related mother-child pairs apart from unrelated individuals, the researchers ran deep NGS to compare the TCR beta repertoires of mothers and children. On average, the children were roughly 11 +/- 4 years old, while the mothers were about 38 +/- 4 years old. After adapter ligation was performed with NEBNext reagents, the libraries were sequenced on an Illumina HiSeq 2000 with 100+100 nt paired-end reads. To prevent cross-contamination, the mother and child libraries were prepared a month apart and were sequenced in separate runs. Between roughly 450,000 and 2,200,000 distinct TCR beta clonotypes were identified per donor. Naive TCR beta clonotypes were estimated from low-frequency clonotypes matched to each donor's FACS-determined naive share, without sorting.

The rearrangement joined TRBV9 to TRBJ2-2, and 10 junction bases match TRBD1. Material for sequencing was blood. The sequence came from a girl aged 2 to 10 in good health. Read as DNA, the sequence is TGTGCCAGCAGCTCCCCAGGGACAGGGGTAGACACCGGGGAGCTGTTTTTT. It codes for CASSSPGTGVDTGELFF.